One and the same sample provided the 8 T cell receptor beta chains below, sequenced in a study of CD8 T cells in Susac syndrome. It was with random hexamers that roughly 0.45 to 1 ug RNA was reverse transcribed. One entry per CDR3 protein, called by TCRdb with MiXCR from the immunoSEQ multiplex PCR reads. The sample holds around 200,000 distinct CDR3 sequences; approximately 95% are singletons and the top ten take approximately 0.082%. The sequencing input was CD4+ T cells from PBMCs. These receptor sequences come from a human donor with multiple sclerosis.

The chain employs TRBV5-6 and TRBJ2-5; D is unresolved. Per germline, CDR1 SGHDT and CDR2 YYEEEE. V was shortened by 3 bases and J by 2 bases, with 8 bases between the two germline ends. There are 13 residues in the CDR3. DNA for the CDR3: TGTGCCAGCAGCTCGACACTTCAAGAGACCCAGTACTTC. It yields the protein CASSSTLQETQYF.

The CDR3 sequence: CASSQDSTWGNEQFF. The CDR3 DNA sequence: TGTGCCAGCAGCCAAGACTCCACTTGGGGCAATGAGCAGTTCTTC. The chain combines TRBV4-2 with TRBJ2-1; D call uncertain. The CDR3 sequence is 15 residues long. Per germline, CDR1 LGHNA and CDR2 YNFKEQ. Trimming took off 0 bases at V and 6 bases at J, with 12 bases between the two ends.

The rearrangement links TRBV7-9 to TRBJ1-2; D might be TRBD1 (6 bases). Trimming stripped 9 bases from V and 3 bases from J, with 14 bases between. Germline CDR1 is SEHNR and CDR2 is FQNEAQ (reference sequence). The CDR3 extends over 13 amino acids. The DNA for the CDR3 is TGTGCCAGTTCTTACAGGGACTACTATGGCTACACCTTC. Its translation: CASSYRDYYGYTF.

The chain joins TRBV29-1 to TRBJ2-2, with TRBD2 matching 12 bases. The germline V gene has CDR1 SQVTM and CDR2 ANQGSEA. V gave up 5 bases and J gave up 7 bases; unmatched junction bases: 5. This CDR3 has 14 amino acids. CDR3 region: CSVLTSGGGGELFF. The CDR3 DNA follows: TGCAGCGTTCTGACTAGCGGGGGTGGCGGGGAGCTGTTTTTT.

V usage is TRBV2 and J usage is TRBJ1-1; D unresolved. With 1 base removed from V and 6 bases from J, the gap between germline ends came to 12 bases. CDR1 is SNHLY and CDR2 is FYNNEI in the germline V gene. This CDR3 has 14 amino acids. CDR3: CASSEEKDSAEAFF. CDR3 nucleotide sequence: TGTGCCAGCAGTGAAGAGAAGGATTCCGCTGAAGCTTTCTTT.

V usage is TRBV3-1 and J usage is TRBJ2-1, with D uncertain. Germline V gene lookup returns CDR1 LGHDT and CDR2 YNNKEL (reference sequence). This CDR3 is built from 12 residues. V was shortened by 5 bases and J by 8 bases, with 10 bases between the two germline ends. This CDR3 is CASSFPADEQFF. Written as DNA, the CDR3 is TGTGCCAGCAGCTTCCCGGCGGATGAGCAGTTCTTC.

V and J are TRBV29-1 and TRBJ2-6, with D hard to call. Germline V gene data show CDR1 as SQVTM and CDR2 as ANQGSEA. Trimming took 4 bases from V and 0 from J, leaving 10 bases between them. The CDR3 loop spans 15 amino acids. CDR3 sequence reads: CSVANSYSGANVLTF. The CDR3 nucleotides read TGCAGCGTTGCAAACAGTTACTCTGGGGCCAACGTCCTGACTTTC.

The V call is TRBV3-1, the J call TRBJ2-3; no clear D gene. CDR1 is LGHDT, CDR2 YNNKEL, per germline (reference sequence). This CDR3 spans 13 amino acids. V was shortened by 3 bases and J by 3 bases, with 7 bases between the two germline ends. CDR3 protein: CASSHATTDTQYF. In DNA, the CDR3 is TGTGCCAGCAGCCATGCTACTACAGATACGCAGTATTTT.